Sequencing of this TCR beta chain was carried out in a study of cytomegalovirus exposure and HLA in healthy donors. Study results and limitations: Later analysis showed TCR association rates varying by HLA locus, highest for DRB1 and lowest for HLA-C. Reportedly, a later analysis found an Asian-associated ancestry cluster had fewer N-insertions than the approximately 670-donor mean.

Amplification used 60 Vbeta primers and 13 Jbeta primers. The protocol was immunoSEQ multiplex PCR, while the TCRdb copy is restricted to in-frame clones and leaves out a portion. The sample includes 90,000 to 120,000 clones, roughly three quarters of them seen just once. Notes on this clone: The antigen is undetermined.

The clonotype was recovered from a man in his late teens or twenties in good health and CMV-seronegative. The sequencing input was PBMCs.

The CDR3 coding sequence is TGTGCCAGCAGCTTAGGGGGAACAGGGAGAAACACTGAAGCTTTCTTT. It specifies CASSLGGTGRNTEAFF. The chain is built from TRBV7-8 and TRBJ1-1, with a possible D match to TRBD1 (6 bases). Trimming removed 1 base at V and 2 bases at J, with 14 bases between. The CDR3 covers 16 residues. Germline values: CDR1 SGHVS, CDR2 FQNEAQ.